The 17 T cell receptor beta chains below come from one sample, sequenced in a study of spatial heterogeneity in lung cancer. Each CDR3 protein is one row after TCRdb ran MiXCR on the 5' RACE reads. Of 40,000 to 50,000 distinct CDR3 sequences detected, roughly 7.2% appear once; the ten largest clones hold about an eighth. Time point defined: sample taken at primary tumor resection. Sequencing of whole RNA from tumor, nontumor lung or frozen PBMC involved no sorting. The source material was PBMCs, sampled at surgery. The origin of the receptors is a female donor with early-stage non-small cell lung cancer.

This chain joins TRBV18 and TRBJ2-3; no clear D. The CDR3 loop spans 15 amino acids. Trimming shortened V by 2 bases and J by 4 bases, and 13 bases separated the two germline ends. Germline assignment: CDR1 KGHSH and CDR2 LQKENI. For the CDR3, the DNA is TGTGCCAGCTCACCAAGGCGTCAGGTTCCAGATACGCAGTATTTT. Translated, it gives CASSPRRQVPDTQYF.

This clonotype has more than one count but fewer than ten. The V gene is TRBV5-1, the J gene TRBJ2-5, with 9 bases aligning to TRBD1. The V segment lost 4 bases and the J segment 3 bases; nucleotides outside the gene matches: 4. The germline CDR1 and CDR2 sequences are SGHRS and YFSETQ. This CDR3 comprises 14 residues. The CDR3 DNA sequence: TGCGCCAGCAGCAAACAGGGGGCAGAAGAGACCCAGTACTTC. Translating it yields CASSKQGAEETQYF.

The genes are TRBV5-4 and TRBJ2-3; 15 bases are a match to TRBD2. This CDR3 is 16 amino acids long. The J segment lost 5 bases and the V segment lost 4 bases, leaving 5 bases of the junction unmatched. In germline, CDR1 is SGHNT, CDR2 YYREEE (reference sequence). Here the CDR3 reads CASSLGLAGGQDTQYF. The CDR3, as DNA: TGTGCCAGCAGCCTTGGACTAGCGGGGGGGCAAGATACGCAGTATTTT.

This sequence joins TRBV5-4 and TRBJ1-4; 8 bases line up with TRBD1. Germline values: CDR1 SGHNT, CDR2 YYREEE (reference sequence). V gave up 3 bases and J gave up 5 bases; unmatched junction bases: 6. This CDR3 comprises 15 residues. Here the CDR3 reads CASSWGTGRNEKLFF. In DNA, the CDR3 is TGTGCCAGCAGCTGGGGGACAGGACGAAATGAAAAACTGTTTTTT.

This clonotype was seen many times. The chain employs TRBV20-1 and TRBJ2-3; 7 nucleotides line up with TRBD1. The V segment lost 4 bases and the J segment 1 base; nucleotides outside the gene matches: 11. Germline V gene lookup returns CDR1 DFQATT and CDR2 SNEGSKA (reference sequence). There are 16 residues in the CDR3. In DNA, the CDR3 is TGCAGTGCTACCCACGATAGGGGGCGAGGCACAGATACGCAGTATTTT. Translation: CSATHDRGRGTDTQYF.

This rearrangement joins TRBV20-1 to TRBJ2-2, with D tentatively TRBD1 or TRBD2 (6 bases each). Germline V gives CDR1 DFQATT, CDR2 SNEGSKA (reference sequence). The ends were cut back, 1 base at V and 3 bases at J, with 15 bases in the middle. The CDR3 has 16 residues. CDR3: CSARALGGADTGELFF. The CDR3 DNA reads TGCAGTGCTAGAGCCCTCGGGGGCGCGGACACCGGGGAGCTGTTTTTT.

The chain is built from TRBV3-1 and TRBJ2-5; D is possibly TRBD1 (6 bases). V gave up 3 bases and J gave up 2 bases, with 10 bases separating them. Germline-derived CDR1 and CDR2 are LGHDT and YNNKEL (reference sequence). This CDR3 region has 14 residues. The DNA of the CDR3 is TGTGCCAGCAGCCAGCGGACAGAGCAAGAGACCCAGTACTTC. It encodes CASSQRTEQETQYF.

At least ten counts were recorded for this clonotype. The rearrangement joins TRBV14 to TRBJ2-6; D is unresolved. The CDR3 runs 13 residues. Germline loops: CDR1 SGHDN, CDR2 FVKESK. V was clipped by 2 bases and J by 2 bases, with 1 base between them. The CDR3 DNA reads TGTGCCAGCAGCCAACCTGGGGCCAACGTCCTGACTTTC. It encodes CASSQPGANVLTF.

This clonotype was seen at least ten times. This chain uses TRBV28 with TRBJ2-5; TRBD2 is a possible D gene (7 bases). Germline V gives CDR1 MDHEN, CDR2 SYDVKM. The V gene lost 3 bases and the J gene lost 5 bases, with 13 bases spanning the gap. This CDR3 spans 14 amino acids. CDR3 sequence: CASSFRGARETQYF. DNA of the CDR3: TGTGCCAGCAGTTTCCGGGGGGCGAGGGAGACCCAGTACTTC.

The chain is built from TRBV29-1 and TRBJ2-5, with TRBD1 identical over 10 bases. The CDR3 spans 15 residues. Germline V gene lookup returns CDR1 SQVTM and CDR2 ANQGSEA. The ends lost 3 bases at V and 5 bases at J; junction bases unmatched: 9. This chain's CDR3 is CSVEGQGSLLETQYF. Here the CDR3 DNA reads TGCAGCGTTGAGGGACAGGGGTCCCTGTTGGAGACCCAGTACTTC.

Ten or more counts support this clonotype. The CDR3 protein is CASSATGVTGNTIYF. The CDR3 nucleotides read TGTGCCAGCAGCGCTACAGGGGTTACTGGAAACACCATATATTTT. This rearrangement joins TRBV7-2 to TRBJ1-3, with TRBD1 identical over 7 bases. CDR1 and CDR2 (germline): SGHTA, FQGNSA. J was trimmed by 2 bases and V by 5 bases; bases with no gene match: 6. The CDR3 extends over 15 amino acids.

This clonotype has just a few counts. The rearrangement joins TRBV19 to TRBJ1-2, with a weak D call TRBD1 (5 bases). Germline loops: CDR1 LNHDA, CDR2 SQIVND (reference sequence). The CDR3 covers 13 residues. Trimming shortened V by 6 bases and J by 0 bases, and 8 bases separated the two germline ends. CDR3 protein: CASRLTANYGYTF. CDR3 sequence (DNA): TGTGCCAGTAGGCTGACAGCTAACTATGGCTACACCTTC.

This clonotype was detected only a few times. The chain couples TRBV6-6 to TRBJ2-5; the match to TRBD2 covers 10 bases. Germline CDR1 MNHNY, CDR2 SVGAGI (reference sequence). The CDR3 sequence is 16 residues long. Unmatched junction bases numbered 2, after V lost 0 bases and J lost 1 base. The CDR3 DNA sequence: TGTGCCAGCAGTTACTCGTCTAGCGGGGGCCAAGAGACCCAGTACTTC. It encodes CASSYSSSGGQETQYF.

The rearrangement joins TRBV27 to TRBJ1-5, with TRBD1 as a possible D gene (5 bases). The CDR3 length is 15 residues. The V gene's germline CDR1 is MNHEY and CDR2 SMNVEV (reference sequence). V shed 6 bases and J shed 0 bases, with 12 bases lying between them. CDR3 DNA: TGTGCCAGCAGAAATGCAGGGCATAGCAATCAGCCCCAGCATTTT. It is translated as CASRNAGHSNQPQHF.

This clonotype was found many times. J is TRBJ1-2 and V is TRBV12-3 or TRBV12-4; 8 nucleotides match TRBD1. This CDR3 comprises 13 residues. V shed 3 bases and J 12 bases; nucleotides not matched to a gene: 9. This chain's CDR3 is CASSLARTGPDTF. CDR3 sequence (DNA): TGTGCCAGCAGTTTGGCTAGGACAGGGCCCGACACCTTC.

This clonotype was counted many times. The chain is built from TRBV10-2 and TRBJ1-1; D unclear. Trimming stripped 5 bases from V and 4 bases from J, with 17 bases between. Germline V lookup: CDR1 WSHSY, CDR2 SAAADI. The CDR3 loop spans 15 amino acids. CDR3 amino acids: CASSLVIQLGTEAFF. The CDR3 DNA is TGCGCCAGCAGTTTGGTAATTCAGTTGGGCACTGAAGCTTTCTTT.

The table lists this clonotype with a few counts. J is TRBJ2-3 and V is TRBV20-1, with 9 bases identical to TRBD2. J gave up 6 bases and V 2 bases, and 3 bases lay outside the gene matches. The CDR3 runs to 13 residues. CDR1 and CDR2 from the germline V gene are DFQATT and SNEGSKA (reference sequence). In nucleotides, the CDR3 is TGCAGTGCTAGATTGGCGGGGGGGGATACGCAGTATTTT. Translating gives CSARLAGGDTQYF.